The T cell receptor (beta chain) under discussion was sequenced for a study of response to subunit inactivated influenza vaccine. Whole-study results and caveats: Authors suggested each seasonal influenza vaccination recruits few new T cells.

This CDR3 has 13 residues. Per germline, CDR1 SGHKS and CDR2 YYEKEE (reference sequence). The V gene end was trimmed by 4 bases and the J gene end by 7 bases; junction bases not matched to a gene: 8. As to this clonotype: Antigen specificity is unknown.

Via MiXCR, TCRdb re-called the RT-PCR reads, giving one row per CDR3 protein. Here the sample spans roughly 500,000 distinct CDR3 sequences, more than 15% being singletons. Sequenced material: CD4+ T cells sorted from PBMCs, taken less than 30 months after vaccination. This sequence originates from a man between 45 and 75 years old who received an inactivated influenza vaccine. The rearrangement links TRBV5-5 to TRBJ2-7; TRBD2 matches at 7 bases. The CDR3 here is CASSRREGREQYF. CDR3 DNA sequence: TGTGCCAGCAGCCGGAGGGAGGGTCGAGAGCAGTACTTC.